The T cell receptor (beta chain) under discussion was sequenced for a study of blood T cell repertoires in COVID-19. The overall study: Acute-phase and convalescent COVID-19 samples originated in the United States, Italy and Spain. PBMCs, B-cell-depleted T cells, or T cells provided the cDNA or gDNA that made up the material.

As originally analysed: Reference gene primer amplification in the assay estimated nucleated cell counts. Libraries were prepared by immunoSEQ multiplex PCR; TCRdb keeps only in-frame clonotypes and omits some of them. That table supplies the V and J calls and clone size; D and trimming were determined from the DNA. The profile shows 90,000 to 100,000 clones, 70% to 85% of them singletons. There are 10 residues in the CDR3. V lost 5 bases and J lost 4, with 3 bases in between. The TCR comes from a human donor in a cohort sampled during active COVID-19. Sample: peripheral blood. The rearrangement links TRBV5-3 to TRBJ2-5; D gene uncertain. TRBV5-3 is given ORF status, its function remaining uncertain. The CDR3 here is CARRRETQYF. The CDR3 nucleotides read TGTGCCAGAAGGCGAGAGACCCAGTACTTC.